The present TCR beta chain was sequenced within a study of blood T cell repertoires in COVID-19 (dated by TCRdb to 2020 to 2022). About the investigation overall: Samples covering the acute and convalescent phases of COVID-19 were provided by collaborators in the United States, Italy and Spain. The prospective study material was composed of cDNA or gDNA derived from T cells, B-cell-depleted T cells, or PBMCs. Deeply sampled blood TCRbeta repertoires from subjects exposed to, actively infected with, or recovered from COVID-19 were included in the dataset. A freely available public database, intended as a resource for researchers studying the immune response to SARS-CoV-2, is where the repertoires were released. Samples came from the ongoing ImmuneRACE study (first 160 participants) plus 1,254 subjects from 6 global collaborators. The sample metadata nearly always contained a de-identified subject ID, COVID-19 status, age in years and sex. HLA class I and class II types, where available, came from metadata supplied by the sample provider rather than from assay-based typing. Findings and caveats that apply to the study as a whole: The quantity of clinical and demographic metadata differed by source and by participant and was supplied without curation.

In regard to this clone: Its specific antigen is unknown. No much larger clone is present one base from it, and per-base qualities are unavailable.

One collaborating source in Seattle enrolled patients while the patients were actively infected and followed the patients over time throughout the course of disease. Each collaborating institution followed its own protocols to collect whole blood in K2EDTA tubes. For TCRbeta analysis, collaborator samples were shipped as frozen whole blood, as isolated PBMCs, or as DNA extracted from either sample type. The immunoSEQ Assay, a bias-controlled multiplex PCR, was used to amplify TCRbeta CDR3 regions from genomic DNA. Per the authors' processing: Nucleated cell counts per sample were estimated from amplification of reference gene primers within the assay. Sequence reads were collapsed and filtered to measure the absolute abundance of every unique TCRbeta CDR3 rearrangement. Productive Simpson clonality was computed per sample as the square root of Simpson's diversity index over productive rearrangements. In TCRdb, the immuneACCESS table is reduced to in-frame sequences with V and J assigned. These tables do not hold every clone; where another copy was compared, an unresolved V gene accounts for under half, and the others remain unexplained. That table is the source of V, J and clone size, and D and trimming were worked out from the DNA. This sample has about 200,000 clones in its table, and about 88% of those were observed once. Roughly 19% of the sample belongs to the ten largest clones.

As encoded in the germline V gene (reference sequence), CDR1 is SEHNR while CDR2 is FQNEAQ. Spanning cysteine to phenylalanine, the CDR3 consists of 14 amino acids. The entry retains the CDR3 DNA only, 42 bases that are in frame from base 1. V is shortened by 7 bases, J by 1 base, and the region joining them spans 13 bases. This sequence was found in a man aged 50 to 59 with COVID-19, enrolled during active disease. Sequenced: peripheral blood. Rearrangement joined TRBV7-9 to TRBJ2-5; the D region possibly corresponds to TRBD2 (7 bases align). The CDR3 here reads CASKKGGLQETQYF. The sequenced DNA is TGTGCCAGCAAAAAGGGGGGGCTCCAAGAGACCCAGTACTTC.